The rows below give T cell receptor beta chains drawn from one sample of a study of a mutant IDH1 vaccine in newly diagnosed glioma. The protocol was immunoSEQ multiplex PCR, while the TCRdb copy is restricted to in-frame clones and leaves out a portion. The sample has about 54,000 clones, 84% seen once; the top ten hold roughly 4%. The antigens these receptors bind are not known. The sequences come from PBMCs, collected from a glioma patient whose treatment included an IDH1 peptide vaccine. The receptor set was obtained from a woman between 18 and 30 years old with glioma. CDR3s include the opening cysteine and the closing phenylalanine or tryptophan. A D gene is named only where the DNA matches it firmly. Size is omitted from some rows. Given values are once, few, many or a class for expanded clones.

J | V | size | D | CDR3 | DNA
TRBJ2-7 | TRBV19 | . | . | CASSIGSLSYEQYF | TGTGCCAGTAGTATAGGGTCCCTATCCTACGAGCAGTACTTC
TRBJ2-3 | TRBV7-9 | few | . | CASSYPGGGGADTQYF | TGTGCCAGCAGCTACCCCGGAGGGGGAGGCGCAGATACGCAGTATTTT
TRBJ2-5 | TRBV6-6 | . | . | CASSPSGAVETQYF | TGTGCCAGCAGTCCCTCCGGGGCTGTGGAGACCCAGTACTTC
TRBJ1-1 | TRBV10-2 | few | . | CASSESVGRRKAFF | TGCGCCAGCAGTGAGTCGGTGGGGAGAAGGAAAGCTTTCTTT
TRBJ1-2 | TRBV13 | . | . | CASSLGMADYGYTF | TGTGCCAGCAGCTTAGGCATGGCGGATTATGGCTACACCTTC
TRBJ1-1 | TRBV6-1 | medium-sized | TRBD1 | CASSISGTGGSEAFF | TGTGCCAGCAGTATTTCCGGGACAGGGGGATCGGAAGCTTTCTTT
TRBJ2-7 | TRBV13 | . | TRBD1 | CASSLGGGHEQYF | TGTGCCAGCAGCTTAGGAGGGGGCCACGAGCAGTACTTC
TRBJ1-6 | TRBV5-1 | . | . | CASSFSGSGSPLHF | TGCGCCAGCAGCTTTTCAGGGTCCGGGTCACCCCTCCACTTT
TRBJ2-3 | TRBV6-5 | . | . | CASSYGGASADTQYF | TGTGCCAGCAGTTACGGGGGGGCCTCGGCAGATACGCAGTATTTT
TRBJ2-2 | TRBV6-6 | . | TRBD1 | CASSYGTANTGELFF | TGTGCCAGCAGCTATGGGACAGCGAACACCGGGGAGCTGTTTTTT
TRBJ2-3 | TRBV7-6 | . | . | CASSLYQGPTDTQYF | TGTGCCAGCAGCTTATATCAGGGCCCCACAGATACGCAGTATTTT
TRBJ2-3 | TRBV9 | . | . | CASKGGAITDTQYF | TGTGCCAGCAAGGGGGGTGCAATTACAGATACGCAGTATTTT
TRBJ2-3 | TRBV18 | medium-sized | . | CASSPRVDTDTQYF | TGTGCCAGCTCACCCAGGGTAGACACAGATACGCAGTATTTT
TRBJ1-3 | TRBV7-3 | once | . | CASSLRDGSGNTIYF | TGTGCCAGCAGCCTACGGGACGGCTCTGGAAACACCATATATTTT
TRBJ1-5 | TRBV7-2 | . | . | CASSLEDRNQPQHF | TGTGCCAGCAGCTTAGAGGACCGGAATCAGCCCCAGCATTTT
TRBJ2-1 | TRBV6-5 | . | TRBD2 | CASSYLAGGPGEQFF | TGTGCCAGCAGTTACCTAGCGGGGGGGCCAGGTGAGCAGTTCTTC
TRBJ1-2 | TRBV7-9 | . | . | CASSQWGQSNNYGYTF | TGTGCCAGCAGCCAGTGGGGCCAGTCGAATAACTATGGCTACACCTTC
TRBJ1-5 | TRBV19 | . | . | CASSIGDGGGQPQHF | TGTGCCAGTAGTATAGGGGACGGGGGAGGTCAGCCCCAGCATTTT
TRBJ2-1 | TRBV9 | . | . | CASSVEIAPGDEQFF | TGTGCCAGCAGCGTAGAGATAGCCCCAGGGGATGAGCAGTTCTTC
TRBJ2-5 | TRBV6-6 | . | . | CASSAYRKPQETQYF | TGTGCCAGCAGTGCGTATCGGAAGCCGCAAGAGACCCAGTACTTC
TRBJ2-1 | TRBV14 | . | . | CASSQERLPNEQFF | TGTGCCAGCAGCCAAGAACGACTACCCAATGAGCAGTTCTTC
TRBJ2-2 | TRBV7-2 | . | TRBD1 | CASSPTGAIGELFF | TGTGCCAGCAGCCCCACAGGGGCGATCGGGGAGCTGTTTTTT
TRBJ1-3 | TRBV2 | . | TRBD1 | CASRQGALSGNTIYF | TGTGCCAGCCGACAGGGGGCCCTATCGGGAAACACCATATATTTT
TRBJ2-4 | TRBV5-4 | . | . | CASSSAGKNIQYF | TGTGCCAGCAGCTCGGCAGGAAAAAACATTCAGTACTTC
TRBJ1-3 | TRBV5-1 | . | TRBD1 | CASSQDRGSGNTIYF | TGCGCCAGCAGCCAGGACAGGGGTTCGGGAAACACCATATATTTT
TRBJ2-7 | TRBV7-9 | . | . | CASSLEGRSYEQYF | TGTGCCAGCAGCTTAGAAGGCAGGAGCTACGAGCAGTACTTC
TRBJ1-2 | TRBV28 | . | . | CASSLLGSYGYTF | TGTGCCAGCAGTTTACTGGGCAGCTATGGCTACACCTTC
TRBJ2-2 | TRBV29-1 | . | . | CSVHLGVGTGELFF | TGCAGCGTACATCTCGGGGTAGGGACCGGGGAGCTGTTTTTT
TRBJ2-7 | TRBV4-2 | . | TRBD1 | CASSQEVGTGSHEQYF | TGTGCCAGCAGCCAAGAGGTCGGGACAGGGAGCCACGAGCAGTACTTC
TRBJ1-1 | TRBV5-1 | . | . | CASSPLAVFDSTEAFF | TGCGCCAGCAGCCCACTTGCGGTTTTTGACAGCACTGAAGCTTTCTTT
TRBJ2-7 | TRBV7-2 | . | . | CASSARGSYEQYF | TGTGCCAGCAGCGCCAGGGGCTCCTACGAGCAGTACTTC
TRBJ2-7 | TRBV5-1 | . | TRBD2 | CASTLSGRGGEQYF | TGCGCCAGCACCCTGAGCGGGAGAGGAGGCGAGCAGTACTTC
TRBJ1-5 | TRBV19 | . | TRBD1 | CASSILGTGIQPQHF | TGTGCCAGTAGTATATTAGGGACAGGGATTCAGCCCCAGCATTTT
TRBJ1-4 | TRBV12-5 | few | . | CASGDRPTNEKLFF | TGTGCTAGTGGTGACAGACCAACTAATGAAAAACTGTTTTTT
TRBJ2-7 | TRBV7-8 | . | TRBD2 | CASIPGGRGYYEQYF | TGTGCCAGCATCCCAGGTGGGAGGGGTTACTACGAGCAGTACTTC
TRBJ2-1 | TRBV28 | . | . | CASSRDSSEQFF | TGTGCCAGCAGCCGAGACAGTTCAGAGCAGTTCTTC
TRBJ1-3 | TRBV7-9 | . | . | CASSRTDSGNTIYF | TGTGCCAGCAGCAGGACAGACTCTGGAAACACCATATATTTT
TRBJ2-7 | TRBV10-3 | . | . | CAITRGGNYEQYF | TGTGCCATCACAAGGGGGGGTAACTACGAGCAGTACTTC
TRBJ1-2 | TRBV19 | . | . | CASKLPHSTPGSYGYTF | TGTGCCAGTAAGTTGCCCCACTCCACTCCGGGGAGTTATGGCTACACCTTC
TRBJ2-1 | TRBV4-1 | . | TRBD2 | CASSQEHRIAGDEQFF | TGCGCCAGCAGCCAAGAACATAGGATAGCGGGAGATGAGCAGTTCTTC
TRBJ1-1 | TRBV27 | few | . | CASSWGRGNTEAFF | TGTGCCAGCAGTTGGGGCAGGGGAAACACTGAAGCTTTCTTT
TRBJ2-7 | TRBV21-1 | few | . | CASSPHGSSYEQYF | TGTGCCAGCAGCCCACACGGGTCCTCCTACGAGCAGTACTTC
TRBJ1-1 | TRBV2 | . | TRBD1 | CASSGQAETEAFF | TGTGCCAGCAGCGGACAGGCAGAGACTGAAGCTTTCTTT
TRBJ1-6 | TRBV4-1 | . | . | CASSPSVGALLHF | TGCGCCAGCAGCCCCTCTGTCGGGGCGCTCCTCCACTTT
TRBJ2-7 | TRBV5-8 | once | . | CASSLGSVSYEQYF | TGTGCCAGCAGCTTGGGCAGCGTCTCCTACGAGCAGTACTTC
TRBJ2-5 | TRBV7-6 | . | . | CASSLVGETQYF | TGTGCCAGCAGCTTAGTGGGGGAGACCCAGTACTTC